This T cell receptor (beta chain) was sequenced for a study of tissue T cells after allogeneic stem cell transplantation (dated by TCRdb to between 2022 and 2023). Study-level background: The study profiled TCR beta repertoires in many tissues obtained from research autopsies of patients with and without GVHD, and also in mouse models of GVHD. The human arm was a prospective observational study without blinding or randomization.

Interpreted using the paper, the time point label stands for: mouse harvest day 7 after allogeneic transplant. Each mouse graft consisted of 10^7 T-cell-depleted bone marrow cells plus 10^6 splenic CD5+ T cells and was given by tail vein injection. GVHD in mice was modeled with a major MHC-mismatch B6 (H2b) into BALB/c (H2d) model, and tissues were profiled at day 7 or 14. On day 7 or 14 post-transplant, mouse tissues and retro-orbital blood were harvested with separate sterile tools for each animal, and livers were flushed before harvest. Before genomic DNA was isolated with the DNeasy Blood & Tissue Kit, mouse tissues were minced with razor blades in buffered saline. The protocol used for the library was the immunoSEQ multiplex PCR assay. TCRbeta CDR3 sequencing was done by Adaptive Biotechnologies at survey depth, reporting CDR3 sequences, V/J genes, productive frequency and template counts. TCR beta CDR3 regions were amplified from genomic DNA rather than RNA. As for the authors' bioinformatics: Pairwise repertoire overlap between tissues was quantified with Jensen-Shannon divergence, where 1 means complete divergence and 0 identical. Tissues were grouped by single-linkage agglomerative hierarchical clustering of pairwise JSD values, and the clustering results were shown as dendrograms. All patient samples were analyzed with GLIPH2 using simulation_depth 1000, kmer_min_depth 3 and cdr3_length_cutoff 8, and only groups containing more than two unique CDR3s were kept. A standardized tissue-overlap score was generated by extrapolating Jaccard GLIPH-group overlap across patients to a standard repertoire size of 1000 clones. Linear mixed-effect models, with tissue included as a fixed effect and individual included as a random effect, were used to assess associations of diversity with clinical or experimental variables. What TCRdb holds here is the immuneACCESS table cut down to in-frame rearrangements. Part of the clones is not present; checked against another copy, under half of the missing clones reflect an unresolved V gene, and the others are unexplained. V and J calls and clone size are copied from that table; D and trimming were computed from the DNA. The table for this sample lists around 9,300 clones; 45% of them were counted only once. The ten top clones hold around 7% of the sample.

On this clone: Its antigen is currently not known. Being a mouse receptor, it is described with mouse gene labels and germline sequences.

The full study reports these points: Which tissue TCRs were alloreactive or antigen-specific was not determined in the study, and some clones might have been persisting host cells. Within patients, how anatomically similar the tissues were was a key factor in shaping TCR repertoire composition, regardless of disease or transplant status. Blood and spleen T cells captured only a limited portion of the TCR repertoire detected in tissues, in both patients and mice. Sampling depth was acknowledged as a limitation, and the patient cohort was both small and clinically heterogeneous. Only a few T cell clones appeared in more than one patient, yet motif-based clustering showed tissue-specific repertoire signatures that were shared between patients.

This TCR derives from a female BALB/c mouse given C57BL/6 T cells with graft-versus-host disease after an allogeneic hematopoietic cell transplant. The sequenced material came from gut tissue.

The CDR3: CASSLGQGVNTLYF. The sequenced part of the CDR3 DNA is TGTGCCAGCAGCTTAGGACAGGGGGTAAATACGCTCTAT. The rearranged chain carries TRBV3 and TRBJ1-3, and 9 bases in between align with TRBD1. Read sequence stops 1 residue before the CDR3 end, and the germline J gene provides the missing end. Per the germline V gene (reference sequence), SNHLY is the CDR1 and FYNGKV is the CDR2. From V the trimming removes 1 base and from J it removes 6 bases, while the gene matches leave 1 base of the junction unaccounted for. The CDR3 measures 14 amino acids from cysteine to phenylalanine. The DNA has 39 bases, all within the CDR3, and is read from base 1. The full variable domain, with segments outside the CDR3 supplied by the reference TRBV3 and TRBJ1-3 proteins, appears as GPKVLQIPSHQIIDMGQMVTLNCDPVSNHLYFYWYKQILGQQMEFLVNFYNGKVMEKSKLFKDQFSVERPDGSYFTLKIQPTALEDSAVYFCASSLGQGVNTLYFGEGSRLIVV.